The text below deals with one T cell receptor beta chain. This entry belongs to a study of blood T cells in healthy people across ages. The authors ran a second PCR of about 7 to 12 cycles using a sample-barcoded 5' primer and a J-beta primer mix. TCRdb re-called the 5' RACE reads with MiXCR, one entry per CDR3 protein. The sample records roughly 1.4 million distinct CDR3 sequences, around 59% being singletons. The CDR3 covers 13 residues. J gave up 10 bases and V 7 bases, and 10 bases lay outside the gene matches. Germline CDR1 is SQVTM and CDR2 is ANQGSEA. This sequence was found in a man between 18 and 29 years old in good health. Sequencing was performed on blood. The V call is TRBV29-1, the J call TRBJ2-1; the match to TRBD2 covers 10 bases. The CDR3 DNA sequence: TGCAGCGCGGCGAGCGGGAGGGGAGAAGAGCAGTTCTTC. Translated, it gives CSAASGRGEEQFF.